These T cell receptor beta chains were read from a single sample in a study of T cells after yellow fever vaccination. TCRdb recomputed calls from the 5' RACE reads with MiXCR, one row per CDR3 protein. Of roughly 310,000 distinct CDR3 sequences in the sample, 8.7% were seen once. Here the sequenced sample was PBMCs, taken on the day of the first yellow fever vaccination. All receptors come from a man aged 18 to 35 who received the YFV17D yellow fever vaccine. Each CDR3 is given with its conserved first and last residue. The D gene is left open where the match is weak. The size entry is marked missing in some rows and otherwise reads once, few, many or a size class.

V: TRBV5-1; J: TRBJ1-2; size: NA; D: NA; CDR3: CASSSTAPHRLHGYTF; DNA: TGCGCCAGCAGCAGTACAGCGCCACATCGACTTCATGGCTACACCTTC
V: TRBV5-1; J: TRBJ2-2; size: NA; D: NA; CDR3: CASSQGGPNTGELFF; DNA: TGCGCCAGCAGCCAGGGTGGTCCGAACACCGGGGAGCTGTTTTTT
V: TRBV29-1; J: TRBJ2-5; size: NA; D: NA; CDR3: CSVEEDRGVETQYF; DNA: TGCAGCGTTGAAGAGGACCGAGGAGTGGAGACCCAGTACTTC
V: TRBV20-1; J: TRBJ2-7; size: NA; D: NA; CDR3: CSANFGTLYEQYF; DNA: TGCAGTGCTAACTTCGGGACACTTTACGAGCAGTACTTC
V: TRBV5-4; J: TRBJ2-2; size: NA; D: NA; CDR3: CASTPPVNTGELFF; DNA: TGTGCCAGCACCCCGCCGGTAAACACCGGGGAGCTGTTTTTT
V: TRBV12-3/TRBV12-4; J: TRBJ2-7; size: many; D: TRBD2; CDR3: CASSLGAGGPSSYEQYF; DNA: TGTGCCAGCAGTTTAGGAGCGGGGGGGCCGAGCTCCTACGAGCAGTACTTC
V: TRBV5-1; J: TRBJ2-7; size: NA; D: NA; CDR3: CASSQTFDEQYF; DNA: TGCGCCAGCAGCCAGACTTTCGACGAGCAGTACTTC
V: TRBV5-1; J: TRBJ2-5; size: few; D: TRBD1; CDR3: CASPDRVRETQYF; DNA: TGCGCCAGCCCCGACAGGGTTCGAGAGACCCAGTACTTC
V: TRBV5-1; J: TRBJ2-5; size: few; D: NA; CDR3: CASSFLAGQQETQYF; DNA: TGCGCCAGCAGCTTTCTCGCGGGGCAACAAGAGACCCAGTACTTC
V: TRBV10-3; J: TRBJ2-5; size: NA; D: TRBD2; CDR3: CAISESTSGQTGTQYF; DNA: TGTGCCATCAGTGAGTCGACTAGCGGGCAGACAGGGACCCAGTACTTC
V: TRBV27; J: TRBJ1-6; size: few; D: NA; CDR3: CASNFRAGLSPLHF; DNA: TGTGCCAGCAATTTCAGGGCAGGCCTTTCACCCCTCCACTTT
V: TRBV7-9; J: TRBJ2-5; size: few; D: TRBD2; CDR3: CASSSPGGAGETQYF; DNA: TGTGCCAGCAGCTCCCCCGGGGGGGCCGGTGAGACCCAGTACTTC
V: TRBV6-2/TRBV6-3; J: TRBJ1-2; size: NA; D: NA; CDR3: CASSRADTGYTF; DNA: TGTGCCAGCAGTCGTGCCGATACTGGCTACACCTTC
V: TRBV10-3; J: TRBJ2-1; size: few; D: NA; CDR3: CAISESGRNEQFF; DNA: TGTGCCATCAGTGAGTCGGGCAGGAATGAGCAGTTCTTC
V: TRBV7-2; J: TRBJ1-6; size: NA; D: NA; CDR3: CASSFGPVSPLHF; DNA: TGTGCCAGCAGCTTCGGCCCGGTTTCACCCCTCCACTTT
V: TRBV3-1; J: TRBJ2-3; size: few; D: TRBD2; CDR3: CASSQDRIAGVPDTQYF; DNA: TGTGCCAGCAGCCAAGATAGAATAGCGGGGGTACCAGATACGCAGTATTTT
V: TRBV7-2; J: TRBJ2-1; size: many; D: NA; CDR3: CASSSVSSYNEQFF; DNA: TGTGCCAGCAGCTCGGTGAGCTCGTACAATGAGCAGTTCTTC
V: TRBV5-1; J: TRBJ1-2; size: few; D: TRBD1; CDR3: CASSTRPRDSINYGYTF; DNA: TGCGCCAGCAGCACCCGCCCCCGGGACAGCATTAACTATGGCTACACCTTC
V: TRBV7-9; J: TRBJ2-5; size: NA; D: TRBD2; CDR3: CASSFRERDPQYF; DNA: TGTGCCAGCAGCTTCAGGGAGCGGGACCCCCAGTACTTC
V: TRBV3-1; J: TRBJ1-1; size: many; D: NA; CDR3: CASSQAPTGRTEAFF; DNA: TGTGCCAGCAGCCAGGCCCCTACAGGGCGCACTGAAGCTTTCTTT
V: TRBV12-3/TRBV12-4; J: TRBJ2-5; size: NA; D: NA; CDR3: CASSLRAMGRPTDRETQYF; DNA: TGTGCCAGCAGTTTAAGGGCAATGGGGCGGCCCACGGATCGAGAGACCCAGTACTTC
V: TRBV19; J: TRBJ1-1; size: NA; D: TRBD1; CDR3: CASSIDRQGLGEAFF; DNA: TGTGCCAGTAGTATAGATCGACAGGGCTTGGGTGAAGCTTTCTTT
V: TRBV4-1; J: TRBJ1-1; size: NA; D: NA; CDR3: CASSQGTDSPLEAFF; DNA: TGCGCCAGCAGCCAAGGGACAGACAGTCCGTTAGAAGCTTTCTTT
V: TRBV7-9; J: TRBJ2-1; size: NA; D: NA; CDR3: CASSLMRGEYNEQFF; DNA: TGTGCCAGCAGCTTAATGCGCGGGGAGTATAATGAGCAGTTCTTC
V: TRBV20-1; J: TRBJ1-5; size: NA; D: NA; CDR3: CSARPWGQPQHF; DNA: TGCAGTGCTAGGCCTTGGGGGCAGCCCCAGCATTTT
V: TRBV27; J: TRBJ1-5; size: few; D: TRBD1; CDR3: CASSLTQGRQPQHF; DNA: TGTGCCAGCAGCCTAACACAGGGGAGGCAGCCCCAGCATTTT
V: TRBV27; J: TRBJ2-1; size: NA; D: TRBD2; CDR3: CASSLRSRGDFYNEQFF; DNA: TGTGCCAGCAGTTTACGTTCCCGGGGGGACTTCTACAATGAGCAGTTCTTC
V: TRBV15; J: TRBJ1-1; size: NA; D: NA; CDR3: CATNGDTEAFF; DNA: TGTGCCACCAACGGGGACACTGAAGCTTTCTTT